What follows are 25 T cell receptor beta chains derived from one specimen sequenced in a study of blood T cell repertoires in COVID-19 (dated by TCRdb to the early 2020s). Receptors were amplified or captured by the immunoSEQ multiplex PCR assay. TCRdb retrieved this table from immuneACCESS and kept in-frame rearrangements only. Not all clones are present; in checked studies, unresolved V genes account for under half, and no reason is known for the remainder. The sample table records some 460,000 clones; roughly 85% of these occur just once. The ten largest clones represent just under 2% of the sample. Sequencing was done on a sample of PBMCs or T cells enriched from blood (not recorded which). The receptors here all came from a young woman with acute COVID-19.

CDR3 nucleotides: TGTGCCAGCAGCTTAGATGGACAGGGCGCTGAAGCTTTCTTT. Its translation: CASSLDGQGAEAFF. This chain joins TRBV11-2 and TRBJ1-1; 8 bases are shared with TRBD1. V trimming: 0 bases; J trimming: 6 bases; junction bases outside the gene matches: 3. Germline V gene lookup returns CDR1 SGHAT and CDR2 FQNNGV. This CDR3 is 14 amino acids long.

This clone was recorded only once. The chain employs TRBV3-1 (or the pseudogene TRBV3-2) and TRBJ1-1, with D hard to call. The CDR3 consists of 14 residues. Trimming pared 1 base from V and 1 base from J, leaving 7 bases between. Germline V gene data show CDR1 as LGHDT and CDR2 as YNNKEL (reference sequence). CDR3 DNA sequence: TGTGCCAGCAGCCAAGCAGATCCGAACACTGAAGCTTTCTTT. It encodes CASSQADPNTEAFF.

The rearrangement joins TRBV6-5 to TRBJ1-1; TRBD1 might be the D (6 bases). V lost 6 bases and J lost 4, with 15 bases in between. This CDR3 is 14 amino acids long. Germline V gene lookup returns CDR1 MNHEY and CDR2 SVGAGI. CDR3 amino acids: CASSPKGEGTEAFF. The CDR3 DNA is TGTGCCAGCAGCCCCAAGGGGGAGGGCACTGAAGCTTTCTTT.

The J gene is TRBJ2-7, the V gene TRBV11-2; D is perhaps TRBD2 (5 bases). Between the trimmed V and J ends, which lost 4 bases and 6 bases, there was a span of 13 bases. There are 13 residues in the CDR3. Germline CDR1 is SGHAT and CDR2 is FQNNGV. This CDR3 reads CASSSGPDSEQYF. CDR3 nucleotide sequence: TGTGCCAGCAGCTCGGGCCCGGACTCCGAGCAGTACTTC.

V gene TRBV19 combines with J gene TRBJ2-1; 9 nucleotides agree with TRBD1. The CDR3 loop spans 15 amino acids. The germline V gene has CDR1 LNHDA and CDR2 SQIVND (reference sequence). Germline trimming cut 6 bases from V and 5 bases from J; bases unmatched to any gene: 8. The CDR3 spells CASRLDRGINNEQFF. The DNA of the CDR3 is TGTGCCAGTAGGCTAGACAGGGGGATTAACAATGAGCAGTTCTTC.

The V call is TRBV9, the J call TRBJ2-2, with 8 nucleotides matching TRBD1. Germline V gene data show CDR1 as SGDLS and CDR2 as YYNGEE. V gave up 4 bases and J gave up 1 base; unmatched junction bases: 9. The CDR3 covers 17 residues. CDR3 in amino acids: CASSFPTGTGNTGELFF. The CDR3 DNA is TGTGCCAGCAGCTTCCCAACCGGGACAGGGAACACCGGGGAGCTGTTTTTT.

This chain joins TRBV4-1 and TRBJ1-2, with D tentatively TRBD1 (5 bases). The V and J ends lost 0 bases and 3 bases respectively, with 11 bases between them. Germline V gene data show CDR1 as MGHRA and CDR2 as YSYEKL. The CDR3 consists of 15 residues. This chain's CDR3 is CASSQDSGRHYGYTF. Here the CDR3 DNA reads TGCGCCAGCAGCCAAGATTCAGGGAGGCACTATGGCTACACCTTC.

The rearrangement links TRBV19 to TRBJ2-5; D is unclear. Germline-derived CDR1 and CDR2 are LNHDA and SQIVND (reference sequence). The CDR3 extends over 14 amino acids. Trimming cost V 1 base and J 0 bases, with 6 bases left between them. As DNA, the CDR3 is TGTGCCAGTAGTATAGGTTCATACCAAGAGACCCAGTACTTC. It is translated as CASSIGSYQETQYF.

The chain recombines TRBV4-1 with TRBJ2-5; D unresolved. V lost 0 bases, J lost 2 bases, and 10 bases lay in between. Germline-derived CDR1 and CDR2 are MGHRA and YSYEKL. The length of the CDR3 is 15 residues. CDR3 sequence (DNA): TGCGCCAGCAGCCAAGATACGACAACTCAAGAGACCCAGTACTTC. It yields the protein CASSQDTTTQETQYF.

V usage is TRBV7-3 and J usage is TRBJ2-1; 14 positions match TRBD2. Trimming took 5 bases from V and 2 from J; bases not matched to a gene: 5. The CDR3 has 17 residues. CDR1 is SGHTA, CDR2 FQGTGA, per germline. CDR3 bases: TGTGCCAGCAGCCCGTCGACTAGCGGGGGGGCCTACAATGAGCAGTTCTTC. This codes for CASSPSTSGGAYNEQFF.

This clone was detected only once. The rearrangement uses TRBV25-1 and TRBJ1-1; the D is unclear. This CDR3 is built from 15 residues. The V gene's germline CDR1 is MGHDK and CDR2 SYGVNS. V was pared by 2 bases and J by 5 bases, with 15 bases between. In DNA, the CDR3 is TGTGCCAGCAGTGAAGGTGCAGGCCCCTGGACTGAAGCTTTCTTT. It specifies CASSEGAGPWTEAFF.

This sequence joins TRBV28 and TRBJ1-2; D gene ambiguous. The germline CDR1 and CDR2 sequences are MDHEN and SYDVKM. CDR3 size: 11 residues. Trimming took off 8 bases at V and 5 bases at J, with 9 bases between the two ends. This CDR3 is CASETEYGYTF. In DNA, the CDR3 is TGTGCCAGCGAGACGGAGTATGGCTACACCTTC.

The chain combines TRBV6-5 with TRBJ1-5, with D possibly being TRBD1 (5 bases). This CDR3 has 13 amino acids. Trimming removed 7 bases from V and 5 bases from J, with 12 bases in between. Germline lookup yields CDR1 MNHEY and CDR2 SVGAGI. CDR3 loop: CASTQGKHQPQHF. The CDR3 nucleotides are TGTGCCAGCACCCAGGGTAAGCATCAGCCCCAGCATTTT.

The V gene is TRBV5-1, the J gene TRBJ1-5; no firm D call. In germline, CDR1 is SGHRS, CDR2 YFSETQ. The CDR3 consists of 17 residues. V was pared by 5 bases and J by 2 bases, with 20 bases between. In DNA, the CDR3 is TGCGCCAGCAGGCGAATCCGGGAGCTAATGGGCAATCAGCCCCAGCATTTT. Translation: CASRRIRELMGNQPQHF.

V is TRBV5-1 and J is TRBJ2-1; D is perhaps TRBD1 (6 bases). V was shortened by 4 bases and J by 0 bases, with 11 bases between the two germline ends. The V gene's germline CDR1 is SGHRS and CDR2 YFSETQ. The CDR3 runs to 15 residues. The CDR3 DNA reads TGCGCCAGCAGCGAGGACAGCAGCTCCTACAATGAGCAGTTCTTC. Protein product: CASSEDSSSYNEQFF.

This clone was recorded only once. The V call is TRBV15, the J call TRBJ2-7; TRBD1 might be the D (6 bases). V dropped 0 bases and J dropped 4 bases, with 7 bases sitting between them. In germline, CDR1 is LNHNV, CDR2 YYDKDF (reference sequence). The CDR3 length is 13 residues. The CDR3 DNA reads TGTGCCACCAGCAGAGATCAGGGGTACGAGCAGTACTTC. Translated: CATSRDQGYEQYF.

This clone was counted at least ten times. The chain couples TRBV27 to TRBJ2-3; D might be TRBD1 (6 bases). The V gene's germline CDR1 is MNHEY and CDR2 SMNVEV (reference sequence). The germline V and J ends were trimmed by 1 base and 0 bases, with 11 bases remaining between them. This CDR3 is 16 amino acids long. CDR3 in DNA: TGTGCCAGCAGTTTATTAAAGGACAGAAGCACAGATACGCAGTATTTT. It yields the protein CASSLLKDRSTDTQYF.

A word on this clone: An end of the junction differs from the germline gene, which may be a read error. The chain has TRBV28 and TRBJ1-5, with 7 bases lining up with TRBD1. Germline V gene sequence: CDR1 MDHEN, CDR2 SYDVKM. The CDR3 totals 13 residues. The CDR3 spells CASRGRGNRPQHF. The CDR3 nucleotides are TGTGCCAGCAGAGGCAGGGGGAATCGGCCCCAGCATTTT.

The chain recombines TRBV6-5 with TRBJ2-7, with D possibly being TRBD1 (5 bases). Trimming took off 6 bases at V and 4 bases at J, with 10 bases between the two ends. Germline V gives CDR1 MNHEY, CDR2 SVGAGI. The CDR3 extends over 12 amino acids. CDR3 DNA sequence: TGTGCCAGCAGGAAAGGGGTTTACGAGCAGTACTTC. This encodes CASRKGVYEQYF.

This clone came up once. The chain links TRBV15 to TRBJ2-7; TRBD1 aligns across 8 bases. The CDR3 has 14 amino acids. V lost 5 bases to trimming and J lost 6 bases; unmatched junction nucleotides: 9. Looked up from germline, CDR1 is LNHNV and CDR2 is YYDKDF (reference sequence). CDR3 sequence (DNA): TGTGCCACCAGCTCCCGGGGGACAGGAGGCGAGCAGTACTTC. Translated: CATSSRGTGGEQYF. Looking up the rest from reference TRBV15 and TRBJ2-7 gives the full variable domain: DAMVIQNPRYQVTQFGKPVTLSCSQTLNHNVMYWYQQKSSQAPKLLFHYYDKDFNNEADTPDNFQSRRPNTSFCFLDIRSPGLGDTAMYLCATSSRGTGGEQYFGPGTRLTVT.

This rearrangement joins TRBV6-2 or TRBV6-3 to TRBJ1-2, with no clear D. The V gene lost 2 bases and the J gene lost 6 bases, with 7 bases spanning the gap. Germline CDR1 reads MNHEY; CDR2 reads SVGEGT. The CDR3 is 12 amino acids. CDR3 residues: CASSYGEDGYTF. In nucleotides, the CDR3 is TGTGCCAGCAGTTACGGGGAGGATGGCTACACCTTC.

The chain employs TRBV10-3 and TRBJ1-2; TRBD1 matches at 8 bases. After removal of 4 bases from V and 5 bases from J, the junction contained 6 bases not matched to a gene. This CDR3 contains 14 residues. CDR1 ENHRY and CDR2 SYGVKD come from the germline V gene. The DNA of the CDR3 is TGTGCCATCAGTGGATCCCAGGGGGCTTATGGCTACACCTTC. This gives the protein CAISGSQGAYGYTF.

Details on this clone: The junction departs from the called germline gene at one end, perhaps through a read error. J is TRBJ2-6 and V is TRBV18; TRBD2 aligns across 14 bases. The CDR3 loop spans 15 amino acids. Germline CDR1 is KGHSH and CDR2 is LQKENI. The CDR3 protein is CASSRGLAGDNVLTF. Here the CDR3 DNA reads TGTGCCAGCTCACGGGGACTAGCGGGGGACAACGTCCTGACTTTC.

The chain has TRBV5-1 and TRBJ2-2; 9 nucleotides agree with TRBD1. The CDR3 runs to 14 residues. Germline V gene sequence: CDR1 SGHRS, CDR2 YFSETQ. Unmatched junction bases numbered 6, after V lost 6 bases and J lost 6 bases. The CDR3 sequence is CASNDRGNAGELFF. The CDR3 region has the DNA TGCGCCAGCAATGACAGGGGGAATGCCGGGGAGCTGTTTTTT.

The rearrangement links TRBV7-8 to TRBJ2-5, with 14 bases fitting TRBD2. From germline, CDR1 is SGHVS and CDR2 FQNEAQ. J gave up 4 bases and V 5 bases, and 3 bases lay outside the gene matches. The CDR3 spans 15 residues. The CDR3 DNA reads TGTGCCAGCAGCGAGGGACTAGCGGGAGCAGAGACCCAGTACTTC. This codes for CASSEGLAGAETQYF.